The 14 T cell receptor beta chains below were found in one sample sequenced in a study of radiation and T cells in renal cell carcinoma. Sequencing used immunoSEQ multiplex PCR; TCRdb keeps in-frame clones, though not all of them. The sample lists 140,000 or so clones, about 88% occurring once. Regarding time point: baseline pretreatment blood. The treatment is: 15 Gy SBRT to primary tumor, nephrectomy 4 weeks later. Source: blood, taken from a patient whose treatment included radiotherapy and nephrectomy. These receptors were obtained from a woman aged 50 to 60 with renal cell carcinoma.

The CDR3, as DNA: TGTGCCAGCAGCTTACCGGGGACAGGGCTCAATGAGCAGTTCTTC. Translating it yields CASSLPGTGLNEQFF. The chain carries TRBV7-9 and TRBJ2-1, with 9 bases matching TRBD1. CDR3 length: 15 amino acids. The germline gives CDR1 SEHNR, CDR2 FQNEAQ (reference sequence). With V trimmed by 2 bases and J by 6 bases, 5 bases remained unmatched. Filled out from reference TRBV7-9 and TRBJ2-1, the complete variable domain reads DTGVSQNPRHKITKRGQNVTFRCDPISEHNRLYWYRQTLGQGPEFLTYFQNEAQLEKSRLLSDRFSAERPKGSFSTLEIQRTEQGDSAMYLCASSLPGTGLNEQFFGPGTRLTVL.

The chain uses TRBV11-3 and TRBJ1-3; D not certain. V lost 4 bases and J 2 bases, leaving 9 bases between the germline ends. This CDR3 comprises 14 residues. Germline lookup yields CDR1 SGHNT and CDR2 YENEEA. The CDR3 DNA follows: TGTGCCAGCAGCTCGGGAGATACTGGAAACACCATATATTTT. This sequence encodes CASSSGDTGNTIYF.

V gene TRBV13 combines with J gene TRBJ2-4, with D possibly matching TRBD2 (6 bases). The CDR3 extends over 14 amino acids. Per the germline V gene, CDR1 is PRHDT and CDR2 is FYEKMQ (reference sequence). V was shortened by 7 bases and J by 6 bases, with 16 bases between the two germline ends. In DNA, the CDR3 is TGTGCCAGCACCCCCCCGGGGGTGAGAAACATTCAGTACTTC. Translated, it gives CASTPPGVRNIQYF.

J is TRBJ2-1 and V is TRBV7-9; TRBD1 is a possible D gene (6 bases). CDR1 and CDR2 from the germline V gene are SEHNR and FQNEAQ (reference sequence). This CDR3 spans 14 amino acids. V was pared by 1 base and J by 9 bases, with 13 bases between. The CDR3 DNA reads as TGTGCCAGCAGCTTAGTATTGGGGGCGGGTGAGCAGTTCTTC. Encoded protein: CASSLVLGAGEQFF.

This sequence joins TRBV18 and TRBJ1-1, with D unclear. Trimming pared 3 bases from V and 0 bases from J, leaving 11 bases between. Germline values: CDR1 KGHSH, CDR2 LQKENI. The CDR3 loop spans 15 amino acids. CDR3 sequence reads: CASSPGRHMNTEAFF. Here the CDR3 DNA reads TGTGCCAGCTCACCTGGGAGGCATATGAACACTGAAGCTTTCTTT.

The chain links TRBV5-1 to TRBJ1-2; D possibly corresponds to TRBD1 (5 bases). Deletions cut 0 bases from V and 5 bases from J, with 26 bases between. This CDR3 has 19 amino acids. Germline CDR1 is SGHRS and CDR2 is YFSETQ. CDR3: CASSLVGSKGRDEPYGYTF. In DNA form, the CDR3 reads TGCGCCAGCAGCTTGGTGGGTTCGAAGGGGCGCGATGAGCCTTATGGCTACACCTTC. The complete variable domain, with remaining parts taken from reference TRBV5-1 and TRBJ1-2, reads KAGVTQTPRYLIKTRGQQVTLSCSPISGHRSVSWYQQTPGQGLQFLFEYFSETQRNKGNFPGRFSGRQFSNSRSEMNVSTLELGDSALYLCASSLVGSKGRDEPYGYTFGSGTRLTVV.

The chain joins TRBV5-4 to TRBJ2-5, with D perhaps matching TRBD1 (5 bases). The germline V gene has CDR1 SGHNT and CDR2 YYREEE (reference sequence). This CDR3 spans 15 amino acids. V lost 2 bases and J 1 base, leaving 12 bases between the germline ends. CDR3 region: CASSFPRQSQETQYF. The CDR3 nucleotides read TGTGCCAGCAGCTTCCCGAGACAGAGCCAAGAGACCCAGTACTTC.

This clone was seen only once. The V and J genes are TRBV18 and TRBJ2-7; 10 bases match TRBD1. Germline V gene lookup returns CDR1 KGHSH and CDR2 LQKENI. V lost 6 bases to trimming and J lost 2 bases; unmatched junction nucleotides: 7. This CDR3 has 15 amino acids. In DNA, the CDR3 is TGTGCCAGCTCGTGGGACAGGGGTCTGACCTACGAGCAGTACTTC. It codes for CASSWDRGLTYEQYF.

The rearrangement links TRBV6-4 to TRBJ2-7; 9 nucleotides agree with TRBD1. V lost 5 bases, J lost 3 bases, and 11 bases stayed unmatched. CDR3 length equals 16 residues. Looked up from germline, CDR1 is MRHNA and CDR2 is SNTAGT. The CDR3 protein is CASSKPNRDRDYEQYF. CDR3 in DNA: TGTGCCAGCAGTAAACCAAACCGGGACAGGGACTACGAGCAGTACTTC.

This clone was seen a handful of times. The rearrangement joins TRBV7-9 to TRBJ1-5; D is perhaps TRBD1 (5 bases). Germline V gene lookup returns CDR1 SEHNR and CDR2 FQNEAQ (reference sequence). The CDR3 loop spans 15 amino acids. Between the trimmed V and J ends, which lost 4 bases and 0 bases, there was a span of 10 bases. This chain's CDR3 is CASSSSGASNQPQHF. The CDR3 DNA reads as TGTGCCAGCAGCTCGTCCGGGGCTAGCAATCAGCCCCAGCATTTT.

The rearrangement uses TRBV6-5 and TRBJ2-2; TRBD1 matches 8 bases. Per the germline V gene, CDR1 is MNHEY and CDR2 is SVGAGI. Trimming cost V 6 bases and J 6 bases; bases outside gene matches: 9. The CDR3 covers 15 residues. CDR3 sequence: CASRQRQQGAGELFF. In DNA form, the CDR3 reads TGTGCCAGCAGACAAAGACAACAGGGGGCCGGGGAGCTGTTTTTT.

This clone occurred once. At the DNA level, this CDR3 is encoded by other sequences in the same sample as well. This sequence joins TRBV18 and TRBJ1-3; D is possibly TRBD1 (5 bases). This CDR3 contains 14 residues. Trimming took 3 bases from V and 0 from J, leaving 6 bases between them. Germline V CDR1 and CDR2: KGHSH, LQKENI. The CDR3 loop reads CASSPQGSGNTIYF. The CDR3 nucleotides read TGTGCCAGCTCACCCCAGGGCTCTGGAAACACCATATATTTT. The variable domain in full, with the rest retrieved from reference TRBV18 and TRBJ1-3, is NAGVMQNPRHLVRRRGQEARLRCSPMKGHSHVYWYRQLPEEGLKFMVYLQKENIIDESGMPKERFSAEFPKEGPSILRIQQVVRGDSAAYFCASSPQGSGNTIYFGEGSWLTVV.

The chain joins TRBV5-1 to TRBJ2-2, with D maybe TRBD2 (5 bases). The CDR3 runs 16 residues. Germline V gene lookup returns CDR1 SGHRS and CDR2 YFSETQ. V lost 5 bases, J lost 0 bases, and 14 bases lay in between. The CDR3 sequence is CASSSEGSTNTGELFF. CDR3 coding DNA: TGCGCCAGCAGTAGCGAGGGATCTACGAACACCGGGGAGCTGTTTTTT.

V usage is TRBV9 and J usage is TRBJ2-5, with 13 bases identical to TRBD2. Germline values: CDR1 SGDLS, CDR2 YYNGEE. The CDR3 runs 16 residues. V lost 3 bases and J lost 1; bases outside the gene matches: 3. The DNA for the CDR3 is TGTGCCAGCAGCGGGGGGACTAGCGGGGTCCAAGAGACCCAGTACTTC. Its protein product is CASSGGTSGVQETQYF.